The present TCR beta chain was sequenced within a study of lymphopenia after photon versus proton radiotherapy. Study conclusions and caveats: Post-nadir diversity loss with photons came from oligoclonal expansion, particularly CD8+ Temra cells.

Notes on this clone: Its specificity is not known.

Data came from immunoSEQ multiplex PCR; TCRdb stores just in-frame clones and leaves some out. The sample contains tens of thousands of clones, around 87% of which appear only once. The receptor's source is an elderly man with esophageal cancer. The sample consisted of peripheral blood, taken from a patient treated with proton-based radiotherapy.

This CDR3 reads CASRSGLLYNSPLHF. The CDR3 coding sequence is TGCGCCAGCAGATCCGGGCTACTCTATAATTCACCCCTCCACTTT. The chain carries TRBV4-1 and TRBJ1-6; D is ambiguous. V shed 6 bases and J shed 3 bases, with 12 bases lying between them. Germline V gives CDR1 MGHRA, CDR2 YSYEKL. The CDR3 covers 15 residues.